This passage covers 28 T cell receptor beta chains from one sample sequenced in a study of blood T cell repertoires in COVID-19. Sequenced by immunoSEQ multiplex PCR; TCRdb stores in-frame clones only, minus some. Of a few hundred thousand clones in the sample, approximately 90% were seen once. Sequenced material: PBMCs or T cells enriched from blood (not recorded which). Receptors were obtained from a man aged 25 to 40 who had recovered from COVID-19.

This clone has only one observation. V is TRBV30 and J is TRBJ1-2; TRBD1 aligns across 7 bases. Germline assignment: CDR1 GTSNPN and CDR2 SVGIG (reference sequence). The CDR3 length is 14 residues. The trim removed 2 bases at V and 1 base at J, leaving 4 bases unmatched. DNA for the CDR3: TGTGCCTGGAGTAAAGGGGGCAATAACTATGGCTACACCTTC. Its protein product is CAWSKGGNNYGYTF.

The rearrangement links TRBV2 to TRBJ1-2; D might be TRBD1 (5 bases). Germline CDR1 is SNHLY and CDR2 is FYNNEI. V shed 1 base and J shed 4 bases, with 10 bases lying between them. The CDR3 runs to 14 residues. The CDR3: CASSEEGNGYGYTF. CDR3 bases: TGTGCCAGCAGTGAAGAGGGGAATGGCTATGGCTACACCTTC.

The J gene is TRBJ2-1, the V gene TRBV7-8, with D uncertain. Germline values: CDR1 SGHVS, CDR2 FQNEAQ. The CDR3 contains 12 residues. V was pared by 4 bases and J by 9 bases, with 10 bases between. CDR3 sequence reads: CASSYSRVEQFF. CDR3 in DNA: TGTGCCAGCAGCTATAGCCGGGTTGAGCAGTTCTTC. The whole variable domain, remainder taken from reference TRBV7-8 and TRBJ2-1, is GAGVSQSPRYKVAKRGQDVALRCDPISGHVSLFWYQQALGQGPEFLTYFQNEAQLDKSGLPSDRFFAERPEGSVSTLKIQRTQQEDSAVYLCASSYSRVEQFFGPGTRLTVL.

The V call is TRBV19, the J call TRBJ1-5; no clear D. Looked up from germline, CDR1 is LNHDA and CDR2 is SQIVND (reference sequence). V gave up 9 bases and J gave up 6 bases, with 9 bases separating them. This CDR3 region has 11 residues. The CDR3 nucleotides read TGTGCCAGCCTCCGGGGTCAGCCCCAGCATTTT. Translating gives CASLRGQPQHF.

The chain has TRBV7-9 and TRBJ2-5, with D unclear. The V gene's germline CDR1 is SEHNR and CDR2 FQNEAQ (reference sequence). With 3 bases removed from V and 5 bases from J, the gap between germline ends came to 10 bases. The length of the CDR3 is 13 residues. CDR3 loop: CASSFIRVETQYF. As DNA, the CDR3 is TGTGCCAGCAGCTTTATACGGGTGGAGACCCAGTACTTC.

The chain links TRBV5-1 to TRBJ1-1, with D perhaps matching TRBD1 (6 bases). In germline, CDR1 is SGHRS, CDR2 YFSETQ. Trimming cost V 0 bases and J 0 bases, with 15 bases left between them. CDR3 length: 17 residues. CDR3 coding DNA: TGCGCCAGCAGCTTGGCCCCAGGGGAAGGGATGAACACTGAAGCTTTCTTT. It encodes CASSLAPGEGMNTEAFF.

CDR3 loop: CASRRDTSSTDTQYF. DNA for the CDR3: TGTGCCAGCCGACGGGACACCTCTAGCACAGATACGCAGTATTTT. The chain uses TRBV2 and TRBJ2-3; D perhaps matches TRBD1 (6 bases). The CDR3 spans 15 residues. Looked up from germline, CDR1 is SNHLY and CDR2 is FYNNEI. Trimming left V 8 bases short and J 0 bases short, with 15 bases between.

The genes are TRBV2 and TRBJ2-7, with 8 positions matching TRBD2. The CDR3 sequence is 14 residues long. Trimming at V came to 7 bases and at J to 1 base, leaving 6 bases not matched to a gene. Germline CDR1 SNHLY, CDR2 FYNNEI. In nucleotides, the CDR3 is TGTGCCAGCATCCTGACTAGCGCTTCCTACGAGCAGTACTTC. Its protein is CASILTSASYEQYF. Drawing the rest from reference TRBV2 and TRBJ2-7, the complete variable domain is EPEVTQTPSHQVTQMGQEVILRCVPISNHLYFYWYRQILGQKVEFLVSFYNNEISEKSEIFDDQFSVERPDGSNFTLKIRSTKLEDSAMYFCASILTSASYEQYFGPGTRLTVT.

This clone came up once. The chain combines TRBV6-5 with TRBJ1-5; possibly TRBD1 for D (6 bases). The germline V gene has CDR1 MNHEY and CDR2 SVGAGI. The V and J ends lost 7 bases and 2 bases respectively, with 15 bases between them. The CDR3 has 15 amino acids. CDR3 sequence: CASTPFRGGNQPQHF. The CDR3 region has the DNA TGTGCCAGCACCCCTTTCAGGGGTGGCAATCAGCCCCAGCATTTT.

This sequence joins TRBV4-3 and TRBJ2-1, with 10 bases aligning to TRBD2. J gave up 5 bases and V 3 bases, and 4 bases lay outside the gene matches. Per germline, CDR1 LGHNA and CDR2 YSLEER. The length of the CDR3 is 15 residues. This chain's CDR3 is CASSQGLASNNEQFF. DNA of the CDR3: TGCGCCAGCAGCCAGGGACTAGCGTCCAACAATGAGCAGTTCTTC.

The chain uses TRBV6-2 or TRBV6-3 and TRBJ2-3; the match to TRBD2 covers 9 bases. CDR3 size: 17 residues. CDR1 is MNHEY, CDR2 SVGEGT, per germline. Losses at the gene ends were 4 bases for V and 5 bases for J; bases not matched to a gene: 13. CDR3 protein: CASSWRLAGGPGDTQYF. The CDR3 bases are TGTGCCAGCAGTTGGCGGCTGGCGGGGGGGCCGGGAGATACGCAGTATTTT.

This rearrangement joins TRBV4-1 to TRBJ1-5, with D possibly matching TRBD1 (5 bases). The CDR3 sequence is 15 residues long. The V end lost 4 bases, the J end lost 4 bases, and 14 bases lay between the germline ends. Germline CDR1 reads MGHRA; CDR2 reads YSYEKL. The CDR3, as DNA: TGCGCCAGCAGCCCCTCCGGTCAGGGTAATCAGCCCCAGCATTTT. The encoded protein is CASSPSGQGNQPQHF.

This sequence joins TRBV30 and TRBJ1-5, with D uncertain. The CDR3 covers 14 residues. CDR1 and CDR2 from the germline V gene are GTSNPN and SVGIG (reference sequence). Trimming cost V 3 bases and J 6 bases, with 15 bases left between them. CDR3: CAWSPGRAGQPQHF. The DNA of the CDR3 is TGTGCCTGGAGCCCAGGACGGGCGGGTCAGCCCCAGCATTTT.

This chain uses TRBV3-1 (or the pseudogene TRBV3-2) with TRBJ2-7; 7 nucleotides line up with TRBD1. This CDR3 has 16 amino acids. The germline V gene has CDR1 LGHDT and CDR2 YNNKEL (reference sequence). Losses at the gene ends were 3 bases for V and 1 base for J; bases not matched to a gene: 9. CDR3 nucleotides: TGTGCCAGCAGCCAGGCCCGGGACAGTAAGTCCTACGAGCAGTACTTC. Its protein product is CASSQARDSKSYEQYF.

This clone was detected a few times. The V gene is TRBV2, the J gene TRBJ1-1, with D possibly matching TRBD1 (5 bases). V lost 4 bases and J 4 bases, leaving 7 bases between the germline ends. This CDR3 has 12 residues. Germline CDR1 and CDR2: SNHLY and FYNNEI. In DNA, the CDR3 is TGTGCCAGCAGTGGACAGAGCACTGAAGCTTTCTTT. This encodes CASSGQSTEAFF. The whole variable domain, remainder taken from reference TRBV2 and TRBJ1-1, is EPEVTQTPSHQVTQMGQEVILRCVPISNHLYFYWYRQILGQKVEFLVSFYNNEISEKSEIFDDQFSVERPDGSNFTLKIRSTKLEDSAMYFCASSGQSTEAFFGQGTRLTVV.

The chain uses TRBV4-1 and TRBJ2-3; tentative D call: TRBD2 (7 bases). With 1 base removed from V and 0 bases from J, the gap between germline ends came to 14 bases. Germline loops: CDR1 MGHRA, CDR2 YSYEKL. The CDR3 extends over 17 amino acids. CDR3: CASSQGGGGASTDTQYF. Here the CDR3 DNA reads TGCGCCAGCAGCCAAGGCGGGGGCGGGGCTAGCACAGATACGCAGTATTTT.

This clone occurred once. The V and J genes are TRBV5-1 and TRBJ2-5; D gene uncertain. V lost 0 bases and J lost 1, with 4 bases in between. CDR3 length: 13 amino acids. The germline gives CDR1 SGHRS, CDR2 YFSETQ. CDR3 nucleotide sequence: TGCGCCAGCAGCTTGGGGCCCCAAGAGACCCAGTACTTC. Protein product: CASSLGPQETQYF.

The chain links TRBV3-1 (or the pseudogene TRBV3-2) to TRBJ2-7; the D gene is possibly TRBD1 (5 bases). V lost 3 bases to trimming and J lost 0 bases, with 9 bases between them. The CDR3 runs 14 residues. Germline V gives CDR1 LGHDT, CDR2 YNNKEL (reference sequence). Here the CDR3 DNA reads TGTGCCAGCAGCCACAGGGTGCTCTCCTACGAGCAGTACTTC. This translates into CASSHRVLSYEQYF.

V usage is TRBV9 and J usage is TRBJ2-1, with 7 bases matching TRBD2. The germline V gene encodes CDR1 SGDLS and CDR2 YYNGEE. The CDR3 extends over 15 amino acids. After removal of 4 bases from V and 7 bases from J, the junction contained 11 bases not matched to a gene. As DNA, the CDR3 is TGTGCCAGCAGCCCCCTGGGGGGGGGTGGGAATGAGCAGTTCTTC. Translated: CASSPLGGGGNEQFF.

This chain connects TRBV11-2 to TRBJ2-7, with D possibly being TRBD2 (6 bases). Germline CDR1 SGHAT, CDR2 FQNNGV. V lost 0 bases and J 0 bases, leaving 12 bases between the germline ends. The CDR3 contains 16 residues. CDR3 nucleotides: TGTGCCAGCAGCTTAGAAGGCGGGGAGGACTCCTACGAGCAGTACTTC. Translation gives CASSLEGGEDSYEQYF.

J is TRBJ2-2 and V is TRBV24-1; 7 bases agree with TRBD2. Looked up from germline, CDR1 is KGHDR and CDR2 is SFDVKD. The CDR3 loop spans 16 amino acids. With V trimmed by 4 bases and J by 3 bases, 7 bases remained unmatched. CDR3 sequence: CATSDTKRGYTGELFF. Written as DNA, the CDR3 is TGTGCCACCAGTGACACAAAGCGGGGTTACACCGGGGAGCTGTTTTTT.

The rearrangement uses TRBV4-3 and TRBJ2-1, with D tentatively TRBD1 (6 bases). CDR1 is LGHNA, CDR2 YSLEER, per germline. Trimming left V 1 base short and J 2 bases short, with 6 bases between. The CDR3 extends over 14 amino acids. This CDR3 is CASSQAGAYNEQFF. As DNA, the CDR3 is TGCGCCAGCAGCCAAGCAGGGGCCTACAATGAGCAGTTCTTC.

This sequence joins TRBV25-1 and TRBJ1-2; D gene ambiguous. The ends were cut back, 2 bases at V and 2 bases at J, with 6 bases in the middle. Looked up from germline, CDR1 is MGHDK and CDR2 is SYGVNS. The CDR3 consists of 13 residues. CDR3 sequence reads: CASSEGPNYGYTF. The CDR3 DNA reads TGTGCCAGCAGTGAAGGCCCAAACTATGGCTACACCTTC.

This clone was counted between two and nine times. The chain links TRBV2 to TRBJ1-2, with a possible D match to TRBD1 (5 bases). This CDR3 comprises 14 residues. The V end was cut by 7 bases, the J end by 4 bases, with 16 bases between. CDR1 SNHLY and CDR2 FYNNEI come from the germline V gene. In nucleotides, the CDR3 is TGTGCCAGCAATGGGAAGGACGGGGGCTATGGCTACACCTTC. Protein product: CASNGKDGGYGYTF.

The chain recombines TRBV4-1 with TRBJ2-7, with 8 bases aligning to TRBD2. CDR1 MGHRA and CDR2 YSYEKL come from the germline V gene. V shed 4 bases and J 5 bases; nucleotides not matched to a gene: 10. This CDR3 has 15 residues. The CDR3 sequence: CASSRLSGSRNEQYF. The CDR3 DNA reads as TGCGCCAGCAGCCGACTGAGCGGGAGTCGCAACGAGCAGTACTTC.

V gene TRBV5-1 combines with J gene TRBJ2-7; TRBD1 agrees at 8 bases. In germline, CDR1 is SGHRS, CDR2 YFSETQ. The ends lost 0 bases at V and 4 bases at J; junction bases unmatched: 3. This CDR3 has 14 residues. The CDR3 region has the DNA TGCGCCAGCAGCTTGGGACAGGGGTTTTACGAGCAGTACTTC. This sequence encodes CASSLGQGFYEQYF.

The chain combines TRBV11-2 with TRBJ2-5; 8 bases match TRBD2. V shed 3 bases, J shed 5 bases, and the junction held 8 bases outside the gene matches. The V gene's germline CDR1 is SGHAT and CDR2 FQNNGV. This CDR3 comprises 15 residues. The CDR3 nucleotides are TGTGCCAGCAGCTTCCGAGTCGGGGGGGCGGAGACCCAGTACTTC. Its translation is CASSFRVGGAETQYF.

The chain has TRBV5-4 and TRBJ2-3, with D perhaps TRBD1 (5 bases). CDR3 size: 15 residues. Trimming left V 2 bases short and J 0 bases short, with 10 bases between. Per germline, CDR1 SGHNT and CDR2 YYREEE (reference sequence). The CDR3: CASSLVPGSTDTQYF. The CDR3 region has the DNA TGTGCCAGCAGCTTAGTCCCAGGGAGCACAGATACGCAGTATTTT.